This T cell receptor beta chain was recorded in a study of T-cell reconstitution after alpha-beta-depleted transplantation in children. Findings of the study overall: Surviving recipient T cells and thymic progenitors accounted for the high day-60 TCRbeta diversity observed in some patients. Reportedly, roughly two months post-transplant, alpha-beta T cells arose from several hundred expanded graft clones. T cells produced anew were the main source of T-cell counts and diversity one year after transplant.

This clonotype showed up many times. Its antigen is undetermined. CDR1 is SGHRS, CDR2 YFSETQ, per germline. V lost 0 bases to trimming and J lost 0 bases, with 13 bases between them. This CDR3 spans 17 amino acids. A library of TCRbeta sequences, prepared with unique molecular identifiers, was generated. TCRdb fed the PCR reads into MiXCR, producing one record per CDR3 protein. Here the sample spans over 150,000 distinct CDR3 sequences, over 8.5% being singletons. This receptor was obtained from a boy under 10 years old with acute myeloid leukemia, due to receive a stem cell transplant. The specimen was PBMCs, collected before TCRalphabeta/CD19-depleted stem cell transplant. The chain links TRBV5-1 to TRBJ2-1; possible D gene TRBD2, 5 bases. DNA for the CDR3: TGCGCCAGCAGCTTGGTTCCTAGCACTTACTCCTACAATGAGCAGTTCTTC. This encodes CASSLVPSTYSYNEQFF.